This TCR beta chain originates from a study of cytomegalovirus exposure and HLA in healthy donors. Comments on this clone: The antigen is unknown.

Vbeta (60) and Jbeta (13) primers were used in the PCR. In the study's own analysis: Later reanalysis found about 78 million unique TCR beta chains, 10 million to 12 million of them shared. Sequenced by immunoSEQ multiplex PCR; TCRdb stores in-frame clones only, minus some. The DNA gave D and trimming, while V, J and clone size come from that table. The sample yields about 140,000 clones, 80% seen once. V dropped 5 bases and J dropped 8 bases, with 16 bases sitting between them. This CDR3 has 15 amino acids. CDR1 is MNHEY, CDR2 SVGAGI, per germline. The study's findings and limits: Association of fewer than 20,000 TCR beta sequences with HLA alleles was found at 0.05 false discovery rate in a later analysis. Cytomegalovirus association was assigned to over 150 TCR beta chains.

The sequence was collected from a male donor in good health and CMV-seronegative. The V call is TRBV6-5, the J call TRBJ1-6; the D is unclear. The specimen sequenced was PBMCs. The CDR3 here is CASSTSRVGYSPLHF. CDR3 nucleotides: TGTGCCAGCAGTACCTCGAGGGTCGGCTATTCACCCCTCCACTTT.